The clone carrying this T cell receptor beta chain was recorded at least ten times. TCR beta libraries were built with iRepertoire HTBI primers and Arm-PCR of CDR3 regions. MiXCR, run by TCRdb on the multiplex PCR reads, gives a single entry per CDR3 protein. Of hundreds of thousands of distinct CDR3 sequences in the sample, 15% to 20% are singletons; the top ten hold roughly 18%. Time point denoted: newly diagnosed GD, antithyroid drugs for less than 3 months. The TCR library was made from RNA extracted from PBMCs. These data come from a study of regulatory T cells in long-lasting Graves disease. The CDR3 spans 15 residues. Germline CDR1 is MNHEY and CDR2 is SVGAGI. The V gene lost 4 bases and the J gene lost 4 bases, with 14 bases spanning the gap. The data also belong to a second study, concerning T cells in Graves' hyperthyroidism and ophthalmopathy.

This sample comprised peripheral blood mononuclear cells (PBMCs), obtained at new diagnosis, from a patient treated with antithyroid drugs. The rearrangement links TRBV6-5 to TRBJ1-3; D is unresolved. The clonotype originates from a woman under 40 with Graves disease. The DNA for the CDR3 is TGTGCCAGCAGTTTGGACGCCGCGTCCGGAAACACCATATATTTT. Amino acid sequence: CASSLDAASGNTIYF.